This T cell receptor beta chain was captured in a study of T-cell memory formation after mild COVID-19. Findings and limits, study-wide: CD4/CD8 balance characterized clones contracting day 15 to 85, and CD4+ skew characterized later expanders.

From the 5' RACE reads, TCRdb called clonotypes with MiXCR, one entry per CDR3 protein. The sample includes about 360,000 distinct CDR3 sequences, approximately 15% of them seen just once. This clonotype was detected only once. Its cognate antigen is unknown. The sample was PBMCs or a T cell subset sorted from them (not recorded which). The TCR comes from a man aged 18 to 29 who had mild COVID-19 (a few samples of this study predate the infection). Cell type and time point are not known.

The CDR3 DNA reads as TGTGCCAGCAGCCAAGATATGAGGGAACTAGCGTTCCCATACAATGAGCAGTTCTTC. It yields the protein CASSQDMRELAFPYNEQFF. This chain links TRBV3-1 with TRBJ2-1; 7 bases are shared with TRBD2. J lost 4 bases, V lost 0 bases, and 15 bases had no gene match. This CDR3 region has 19 residues. Germline CDR1 LGHDT, CDR2 YNNKEL (reference sequence).